This TCR beta chain was observed in a study of regulatory T cells in long-lasting Graves disease. Notes on the study in general: Repertoires from persistent disease leaned toward TRBV28, TRBJ1-2 and TRBJ2-5.

This clonotype showed up many times. Its antigen is unknown. CDR3 length: 15 residues. The ends were cut back, 4 bases at V and 5 bases at J, with 14 bases in the middle. Germline CDR1 LGHNA, CDR2 YNFKEQ. Time point defined: newly diagnosed GD, antithyroid drugs for less than 3 months. After RNA was extracted from PBMCs, the TCR library was made from it. With iRepertoire HTBI primers and Arm-PCR of CDR3 regions, TCR beta libraries were built. TCRdb called the multiplex PCR reads again in MiXCR, with one record for every CDR3 protein. Of some 240,000 distinct CDR3 sequences listed, roughly 20% are singletons. This sample also appeared in a second study, on T cells in Graves' hyperthyroidism and ophthalmopathy. That source notes: The study excluded patients with uncontrolled infection, other autoimmune disease, pregnancy or lactation. First-round RT-PCR targeting the TCR CDR3 was performed with the HTBI primer set. Using 13 V-J features, a model discriminated ophthalmopathy from stable hyperthyroidism.

The sequence came from a young woman with Graves disease. This chain uses TRBV4-2 with TRBJ2-2; D remains unclear. The sample was peripheral blood mononuclear cells (PBMCs), taken at new diagnosis, from a patient treated with antithyroid drugs. The CDR3 DNA sequence: TGTGCCAGCAGCCCCTCCCGGCAGGAAACCGGGGAGCTGTTTTTT. Translation gives CASSPSRQETGELFF.